These 28 T cell receptor beta chains were sequenced from one sample in a study of beta chain features in type 1 diabetes. Their target antigens are unknown. Whole-study findings and limits: Patients with Type 1 diabetes showed moderately but significantly shorter TCRB CDR3s in all four CD4+ subsets.

As every portion of the isolated RNA was reverse transcribed, the sequencing read expressed TCRB transcripts. TCRdb's copy holds only in-frame clones and misses some; the assay was immunoSEQ multiplex PCR. The profile shows 250,000 to 300,000 clones, roughly a quarter of them singletons. Sample: naive CD4+ T cells from blood. Receptors were obtained from a woman aged 30 to 39 with type 1 diabetes.

Only a few counts were recorded for this clone. The rearrangement uses TRBV5-1 and TRBJ2-1, with 14 bases aligning to TRBD2. CDR1 and CDR2 from the germline V gene are SGHRS and YFSETQ. The junction had 11 bases not matched to a gene; V was cut back by 4 bases and J by 5 bases. CDR3 length equals 18 residues. The CDR3 nucleotides read TGCGCCAGCAGCCCGAGAGGCCGACTAGCGGGAGGGAACAATGAGCAGTTCTTC. Translated, it gives CASSPRGRLAGGNNEQFF.

J is TRBJ2-1 and V is TRBV29-1, with 7 bases identical to TRBD2. Germline V gene lookup returns CDR1 SQVTM and CDR2 ANQGSEA. This CDR3 has 15 amino acids. V shed 7 bases and J 4 bases; nucleotides not matched to a gene: 13. The CDR3 nucleotides are TGCAGCGCCATATCCCTAGCGGAGCAATACAATGAGCAGTTCTTC. It specifies CSAISLAEQYNEQFF.

This clone was seen a few times. The chain has TRBV19 and TRBJ2-7; 11 nucleotides align to TRBD2. The V gene end was trimmed by 3 bases and the J gene end by 3 bases; junction bases not matched to a gene: 1. The CDR3 contains 14 residues. Germline values: CDR1 LNHDA, CDR2 SQIVND (reference sequence). This CDR3 is CASSILAGGYEQYF. The DNA of the CDR3 is TGTGCCAGTAGTATTCTAGCGGGAGGCTACGAGCAGTACTTC.

The V call is TRBV5-1, the J call TRBJ2-1; D is unresolved. This CDR3 region has 14 residues. The germline CDR1 and CDR2 sequences are SGHRS and YFSETQ. V shed 0 bases and J shed 5 bases, with 9 bases lying between them. This chain's CDR3 is CASSLEVRDNEQFF. The CDR3 DNA reads as TGCGCCAGCAGCTTGGAAGTTAGAGACAATGAGCAGTTCTTC.

This clone was detected only a few times. V gene TRBV4-1 combines with J gene TRBJ1-5; 7 bases map to TRBD1. Per the germline V gene, CDR1 is MGHRA and CDR2 is YSYEKL. Trimming removed 8 bases from V and 3 bases from J; junction bases left unmatched: 7. This CDR3 spans 14 amino acids. The CDR3 coding sequence is TGCGCCAGCGACACAGGGACAGTCAATCAGCCCCAGCATTTT. Protein sequence: CASDTGTVNQPQHF.

A few counts support this clone. The chain joins TRBV28 to TRBJ1-5; D possibly corresponds to TRBD1 (5 bases). Trimming cost V 6 bases and J 5 bases, with 17 bases left between them. Per the germline V gene, CDR1 is MDHEN and CDR2 is SYDVKM. The CDR3 length is 15 residues. In nucleotides, the CDR3 is TGTGCCAGCAGCCCCCTTGGCCTCAGGGATCAGCCCCAGCATTTT. It translates to CASSPLGLRDQPQHF.

This clone was detected a few times. The gene calls are TRBV7-2 and TRBJ2-5; the D is unclear. Trimming shortened V by 1 base and J by 5 bases, and 8 bases separated the two germline ends. Germline lookup yields CDR1 SGHTA and CDR2 FQGNSA. The CDR3 is 13 residues long. CDR3 sequence (DNA): TGTGCCAGCAGCTTAGTAACCGGGGAGACCCAGTACTTC. It codes for CASSLVTGETQYF.

The J gene is TRBJ2-7, the V gene TRBV13; TRBD2 matches 7 bases. The CDR3 consists of 16 residues. Germline loops: CDR1 PRHDT, CDR2 FYEKMQ (reference sequence). V shed 4 bases, J shed 0 bases, and the junction held 9 bases outside the gene matches. CDR3 protein: CASSYGLVPVSYEQYF. Written as DNA, the CDR3 is TGTGCCAGCAGCTATGGACTAGTACCGGTCTCCTACGAGCAGTACTTC.

The sample holds a few counts of this clone. The chain combines TRBV29-1 with TRBJ1-3; no clear D. CDR3 length: 14 residues. Germline V CDR1 and CDR2: SQVTM, ANQGSEA. V lost 6 bases and J 0 bases, leaving 12 bases between the germline ends. This CDR3 is CSVANYSSGNTIYF. The CDR3 DNA reads as TGCAGCGTCGCTAATTATAGCTCTGGAAACACCATATATTTT.

This clone was seen once. The rearrangement joins TRBV28 to TRBJ1-1, with 8 positions matching TRBD1. Germline V CDR1 and CDR2: MDHEN, SYDVKM. V was pared by 7 bases and J by 0 bases, with 1 base of the junction left unmatched. CDR3 size: 13 residues. CDR3 sequence (DNA): TGTGCCAGCATGGACAGGGTGAACACTGAAGCTTTCTTT. Residues: CASMDRVNTEAFF.

The chain is built from TRBV7-2 and TRBJ1-5; weak D call: TRBD1 (5 bases). Per the germline V gene, CDR1 is SGHTA and CDR2 is FQGNSA. The CDR3 has 15 amino acids. Trimming stripped 5 bases from V and 0 bases from J, with 11 bases between. CDR3 in amino acids: CASSRGLDSNQPQHF. CDR3 sequence (DNA): TGTGCCAGCAGCAGGGGACTGGATAGCAATCAGCCCCAGCATTTT.

The sample holds a few counts of this clone. The chain recombines TRBV5-6 with TRBJ2-5; 7 positions agree with TRBD2. CDR3 length equals 16 residues. The germline V gene encodes CDR1 SGHDT and CDR2 YYEEEE. The junction had 11 bases not matched to a gene; V was cut back by 4 bases and J by 2 bases. The CDR3 bases are TGTGCCAGCAGCCCCTTGGGAGGCGGGGGACAAGAGACCCAGTACTTC. Protein product: CASSPLGGGGQETQYF. Full variable domain (remainder filled in from reference TRBV5-6 and TRBJ2-5): DAGVTQSPTHLIKTRGQQVTLRCSPKSGHDTVSWYQQALGQGPQFIFQYYEEEERQRGNFPDRFSGHQFPNYSSELNVNALLLGDSALYLCASSPLGGGGQETQYFGPGTRLLVL.

This clone has a handful of counts. The chain carries TRBV23-1 and TRBJ2-1; possible D gene TRBD2, 5 bases. TRBV23-1 is given ORF status, its function remaining uncertain. CDR3 length: 12 residues. The V and J ends lost 6 bases and 3 bases respectively, with 6 bases between them. As DNA, the CDR3 is TGCGCCAGCAGCCGGGACTACAATGAGCAGTTCTTC. Amino acids: CASSRDYNEQFF.

The chain has TRBV4-2 and TRBJ2-5, with D perhaps TRBD2 (5 bases). V was shortened by 3 bases and J by 5 bases, with 22 bases between the two germline ends. The CDR3 runs to 17 residues. Looked up from germline, CDR1 is LGHNA and CDR2 is YNFKEQ. In DNA, the CDR3 is TGTGCCAGCAGCCAGAGGGCGGCAAGGGCCCGGGTGGAGACCCAGTACTTC. Translation gives CASSQRAARARVETQYF.

This clone was seen a handful of times. V and J are TRBV6-5 and TRBJ2-1, with a possible D match to TRBD2 (5 bases). Germline CDR1 is MNHEY and CDR2 is SVGAGI. V lost 2 bases and J 0 bases, leaving 5 bases between the germline ends. The CDR3 has 14 amino acids. The CDR3 reads CASSYTSSYNEQFF. CDR3 nucleotide sequence: TGTGCCAGCAGTTACACTAGCTCCTACAATGAGCAGTTCTTC.

The chain combines TRBV7-2 with TRBJ2-1, with D tentatively TRBD1 (5 bases). Trimming stripped 4 bases from V and 4 bases from J, with 11 bases between. The V gene's germline CDR1 is SGHTA and CDR2 FQGNSA. The CDR3 has 14 amino acids. CDR3 nucleotides: TGTGCCAGCAGCTCATCGACAGCGTACAATGAGCAGTTCTTC. It translates to CASSSSTAYNEQFF.

Only a few counts were recorded for this clone. The chain employs TRBV5-4 and TRBJ2-5; a weak D match, TRBD2 (5 bases). Trimming stripped 1 base from V and 4 bases from J, with 11 bases between. The CDR3 has 14 residues. Per the germline V gene, CDR1 is SGHNT and CDR2 is YYREEE (reference sequence). DNA of the CDR3: TGTGCCAGCAGCTTGTCTTTAGCGTCAGAGACCCAGTACTTC. It translates to CASSLSLASETQYF.

The chain carries TRBV6-5 and TRBJ2-7, with D perhaps matching TRBD2 (5 bases). The V gene's germline CDR1 is MNHEY and CDR2 SVGAGI. Between the trimmed V and J ends, which lost 8 bases and 6 bases, there was a span of 23 bases. This CDR3 contains 15 residues. The CDR3 sequence is CASARHAGERVEQYF. CDR3 bases: TGTGCCAGCGCACGCCATGCAGGAGAGAGGGTCGAGCAGTACTTC.

The chain links TRBV18 to TRBJ2-5; D not certain. This CDR3 is 13 amino acids long. Between the trimmed V and J ends, which lost 0 bases and 4 bases, there was a span of 6 bases. Germline CDR1 and CDR2: KGHSH and LQKENI. CDR3 nucleotide sequence: TGTGCCAGCTCACCACCTGCGGTAGAGACCCAGTACTTC. Translated: CASSPPAVETQYF.

This clone has more than one count but fewer than ten. V gene TRBV7-9 combines with J gene TRBJ1-2, with D unresolved. Looked up from germline, CDR1 is SEHNR and CDR2 is FQNEAQ (reference sequence). Trimming cost V 3 bases and J 6 bases, with 20 bases left between them. The CDR3 has 16 amino acids. The CDR3 nucleotides are TGTGCCAGCAGCTTGCTCCCCTACCTGGGCTTTGATGGCTACACCTTC. Amino acids: CASSLLPYLGFDGYTF.

On this clone itself: The same CDR3 is also encoded by other DNA sequences in this sample. The chain combines TRBV30 with TRBJ1-5, with D uncertain. The germline CDR1 and CDR2 sequences are GTSNPN and SVGIG (reference sequence). V was clipped by 1 base and J by 4 bases, with 8 bases between them. This CDR3 contains 13 residues. The CDR3 coding sequence is TGTGCCTGGAGTGGGTCTGAGAATCAGCCCCAGCATTTT. Its translation: CAWSGSENQPQHF.

V usage is TRBV7-9 and J usage is TRBJ2-1, with D perhaps matching TRBD2 (6 bases). Germline V gives CDR1 SEHNR, CDR2 FQNEAQ (reference sequence). This CDR3 is 13 amino acids long. V dropped 1 base and J dropped 14 bases, with 15 bases sitting between them. CDR3 sequence: CASSLDSRGIKFF. In DNA form, the CDR3 reads TGTGCCAGCAGCTTAGATTCTCGGGGGATCAAGTTCTTC.

The chain employs TRBV18 and TRBJ2-5; maybe TRBD1 (6 bases). Germline V CDR1 and CDR2: KGHSH, LQKENI. This CDR3 spans 14 amino acids. Trimming pared 6 bases from V and 5 bases from J, leaving 16 bases between. In DNA, the CDR3 is TGTGCCAGCTCCCAGGGGAATTCCAGGGAGACCCAGTACTTC. Its translation is CASSQGNSRETQYF.

This clone was observed a handful of times. This chain links TRBV20-1 with TRBJ1-1; unclear D gene. This CDR3 is built from 11 residues. Germline V lookup: CDR1 DFQATT, CDR2 SNEGSKA (reference sequence). The CDR3 coding sequence is TGCAGCGCTGATGGAGGGAAGGGCGCTTTCTTT. Translation gives CSADGGKGAFF.

This chain links TRBV27 with TRBJ2-6; D call uncertain. The CDR3 is 16 residues long. Trimming took 5 bases from V and 0 from J, leaving 11 bases between them. Germline values: CDR1 MNHEY, CDR2 SMNVEV (reference sequence). DNA of the CDR3: TGTGCCAGCAGTCAATACCTGAGCTCTGGGGCCAACGTCCTGACTTTC. As protein: CASSQYLSSGANVLTF.

The genes are TRBV7-2 and TRBJ2-3, with D unresolved. This CDR3 region has 13 residues. The germline V gene encodes CDR1 SGHTA and CDR2 FQGNSA. V lost 5 bases to trimming and J lost 6 bases, with 12 bases between them. The CDR3 region is CASSQRVRDTQYF. Written as DNA, the CDR3 is TGTGCCAGCAGCCAACGCGTGAGGGATACGCAGTATTTT.

This clone was counted only a few times. The genes are TRBV29-1 and TRBJ2-3, with 14 bases aligning to TRBD2. Germline trimming cut 6 bases from V and 7 bases from J; bases unmatched to any gene: 18. The germline V gene encodes CDR1 SQVTM and CDR2 ANQGSEA. The CDR3 sequence is 18 residues long. The CDR3 reads CSVLKTTSGRAWGNTQYF. Here the CDR3 DNA reads TGCAGCGTCCTCAAAACGACTAGCGGGAGGGCCTGGGGGAATACGCAGTATTTT.

The chain combines TRBV29-1 with TRBJ2-1; D gene uncertain. This CDR3 comprises 15 residues. From germline, CDR1 is SQVTM and CDR2 ANQGSEA. The germline V and J ends were trimmed by 3 bases and 0 bases, with 12 bases remaining between them. The CDR3 loop reads CSVDTTPSSYNEQFF. In DNA form, the CDR3 reads TGCAGCGTTGACACGACACCGAGCTCCTACAATGAGCAGTTCTTC.